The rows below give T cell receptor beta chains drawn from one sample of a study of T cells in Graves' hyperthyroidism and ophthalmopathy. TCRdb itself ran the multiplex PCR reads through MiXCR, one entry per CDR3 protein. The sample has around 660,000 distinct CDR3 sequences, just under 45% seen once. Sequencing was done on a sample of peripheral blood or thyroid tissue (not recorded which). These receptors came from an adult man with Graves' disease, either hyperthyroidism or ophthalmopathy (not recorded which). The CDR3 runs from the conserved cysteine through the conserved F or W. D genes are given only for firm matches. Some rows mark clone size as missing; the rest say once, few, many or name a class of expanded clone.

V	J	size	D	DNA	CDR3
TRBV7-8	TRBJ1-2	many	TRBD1	TGTGCCAGCAGCTTAAAGGGGGCGCTTGGCTACACCTTC	CASSLKGALGYTF
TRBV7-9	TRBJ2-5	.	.	TGTGCCAGCAGTTTGGGTCTTGTGCGGGGCCAAGAGACCCAGTACTTC	CASSLGLVRGQETQYF
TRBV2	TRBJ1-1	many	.	TGTGCCAGCAGGGAACCAGAACAGGCTTTCTTT	CASREPEQAFF
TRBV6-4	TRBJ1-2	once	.	TGTGCCAGCAGTGACCCAGGGGTCGGTGGCTACACCTTC	CASSDPGVGGYTF
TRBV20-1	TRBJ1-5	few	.	TGCAGTGCTAGAGATCAAGGACACACTAGCAATCAGCCCCAGCATTTT	CSARDQGHTSNQPQHF
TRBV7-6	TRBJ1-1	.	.	TGTGTCAGCAGCTTACACACAGGGAACACTGAAGCTTTCTTT	CVSSLHTGNTEAFF
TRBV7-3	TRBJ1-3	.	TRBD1	TGTGCCAGCAGCCCCGAGACAGGGGCCGCGGTTTCTGGAAACACCATATATTTT	CASSPETGAAVSGNTIYF
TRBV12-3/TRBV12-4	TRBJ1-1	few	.	TGTGCCAGCGCCTTGCTGGGAATGGCTTTCTTT	CASALLGMAFF
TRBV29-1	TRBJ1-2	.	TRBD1	TGCAGCGTTGGGACAGGGGACTATGGCTACACCTTC	CSVGTGDYGYTF
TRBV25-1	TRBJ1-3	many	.	TGTGCCAGCAGTGAAGTATGGGGGCCTAGAAACACCATATATTTT	CASSEVWGPRNTIYF
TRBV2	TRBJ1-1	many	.	TGTGCCAGCAGTGAGGGTAGGGGACACACTGAAGCTTTCTTT	CASSEGRGHTEAFF
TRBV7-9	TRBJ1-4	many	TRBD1	TGTGCCAGCAGCTTAGCGACAGGGTGGAGTGAAAAACTGTTTTTT	CASSLATGWSEKLFF
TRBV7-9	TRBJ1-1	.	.	TGTGCCAGCAGCTGGGAAGCTTTCTTT	CASSWEAFF
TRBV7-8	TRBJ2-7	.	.	TGTGCCAGCAGCTTGTGGGGGGCTGGCGAGCAGTACTTC	CASSLWGAGEQYF
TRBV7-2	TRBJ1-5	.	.	TGTGCCAGCAGTCTCCAGAAGGTAGGGACCCAGCATTTT	CASSLQKVGTQHF
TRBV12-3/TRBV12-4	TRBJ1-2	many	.	TGTGCCAGCAGCCTGGGAGAGGGCTACACCTTC	CASSLGEGYTF
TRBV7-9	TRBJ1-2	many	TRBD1	TGTGCCAGCAGCCACCGGGACAGGGATGGCTACACCTTC	CASSHRDRDGYTF
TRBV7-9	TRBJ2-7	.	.	TGTGCCAGCAGACGGGACCCTAGCTCCTACGAGCAGTACTTC	CASRRDPSSYEQYF
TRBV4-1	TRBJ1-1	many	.	TGCGCCAGCAGCCGTGAAGGAGACACTGAAGCTTTCTTT	CASSREGDTEAFF
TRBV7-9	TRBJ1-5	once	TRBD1	TGTGCCAGCAGCTTCCGGGACAGGGCAACCCAGCCCCAGCATTTT	CASSFRDRATQPQHF
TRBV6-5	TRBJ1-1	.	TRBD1	TGTGCCAGCAGTATACGGACAGGGGGCGAAGCTTTCTTT	CASSIRTGGEAFF
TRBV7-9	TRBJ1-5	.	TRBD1	TGTGCCAGCTCACCATACTTGACAGGGGACAATCAGCCCCAGCATTTT	CASSPYLTGDNQPQHF
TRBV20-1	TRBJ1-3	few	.	TGCAGTGTAGGGGATAGGGGAAACACCATATATTTT	CSVGDRGNTIYF
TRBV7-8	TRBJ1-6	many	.	TGTGCCAGCAGCTTCGATGGGGCAGGAGGGTCACCCCTCCACTTT	CASSFDGAGGSPLHF
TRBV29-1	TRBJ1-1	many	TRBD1	TGCAGCGCAGGACAGGCTACTGAAGCTTTCTTT	CSAGQATEAFF
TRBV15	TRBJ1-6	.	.	TGTGCCACCAGCCATAATATCAGGCTAAAAAATTCACCCCTCCACTTT	CATSHNIRLKNSPLHF
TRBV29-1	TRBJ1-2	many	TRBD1	TGCAGCGGGACAGGGCCTCGGGGCTATGGCTACACCTTC	CSGTGPRGYGYTF